Listed here are 15 T cell receptor beta chains from one sample, sequenced in a study of cytomegalovirus exposure and HLA in healthy donors. Primers included in the PCR were 60 Vbeta and 13 Jbeta primers. Produced via immunoSEQ multiplex PCR; TCRdb's table is partial and in-frame only. Of 100,000 or so clones in the sample, nearly 80% are singletons; the top ten hold approximately 4.6%. The source material was PBMCs. The source is a woman between 35 and 50 years old in good health and CMV-seropositive.

This clone was detected only a few times. The chain combines TRBV5-1 with TRBJ2-2; TRBD1 agrees at 8 bases. Unmatched junction bases numbered 13, after V lost 4 bases and J lost 5 bases. This CDR3 has 17 amino acids. Germline values: CDR1 SGHRS, CDR2 YFSETQ. CDR3 loop: CASSVEPQGAGTGELFF. In nucleotides, the CDR3 is TGCGCCAGCAGCGTTGAACCTCAGGGGGCGGGGACCGGGGAGCTGTTTTTT.

This sequence joins TRBV7-8 and TRBJ2-5; maybe TRBD1 (5 bases). The end of the DNA fits TRBJ2-7 better, so the J call may be wrong. CDR3 length equals 13 residues. The germline CDR1 and CDR2 sequences are SGHVS and FQNEAQ. CDR3 residues: CASSPDSSYEQYF. Here the CDR3 DNA reads TGTGCCAGCAGCCCCGACAGTTCCTACGAGCAGTACTTC.

This chain links TRBV6-5 with TRBJ2-5; D is perhaps TRBD2 (6 bases). The CDR3 spans 13 residues. Germline values: CDR1 MNHEY, CDR2 SVGAGI. V shed 8 bases and J shed 4 bases, with 14 bases lying between them. Here the CDR3 DNA reads TGTGCCAGCGTGCCGTTGGGGGGAGAGACCCAGTACTTC. As protein: CASVPLGGETQYF.

Only one count was recorded for this clone. The J gene is TRBJ2-5, the V gene TRBV4-1; TRBD2 is a possible D gene (7 bases). The J call may be incorrect, as the DNA end agrees better with TRBJ2-7. The CDR3 runs 16 residues. Germline CDR1 reads MGHRA; CDR2 reads YSYEKL. CDR3 coding DNA: TGCGCCAGCAGCCAAGAATTCGGGGGGCCTGCCTACGAGCAGTACTTC. Residues: CASSQEFGGPAYEQYF.

This chain connects TRBV19 to TRBJ2-1; TRBD1 agrees at 9 bases. Germline V gene data show CDR1 as LNHDA and CDR2 as SQIVND (reference sequence). V trimming: 10 bases; J trimming: 9 bases; junction bases outside the gene matches: 4. This CDR3 comprises 11 residues. The CDR3 here is CATTGGAEQFF. The CDR3 DNA reads TGTGCCACAACAGGGGGCGCTGAGCAGTTCTTC. Drawing the rest from reference TRBV19 and TRBJ2-1, the complete variable domain is DGGITQSPKYLFRKEGQNVTLSCEQNLNHDAMYWYRQDPGQGLRLIYYSQIVNDFQKGDIAEGYSVSREKKESFPLTVTSAQKNPTAFYLCATTGGAEQFFGPGTRLTVL.

For the CDR3, the DNA is TGTGCCAGCAGTTTATTGCGGGGGGCCGGGGATACGCAGTATTTT. This translates into CASSLLRGAGDTQYF. The J gene is TRBJ2-3, the V gene TRBV28; 8 nucleotides agree with TRBD2. This CDR3 spans 15 amino acids. Germline CDR1 reads MDHEN; CDR2 reads SYDVKM. V gave up 1 base and J gave up 6 bases; unmatched junction bases: 6.

The rearrangement joins TRBV5-4 to TRBJ1-2; 8 bases are shared with TRBD1. The J segment lost 5 bases and the V segment lost 0 bases, leaving 9 bases of the junction unmatched. Germline V gene data show CDR1 as SGHNT and CDR2 as YYREEE (reference sequence). The CDR3 has 16 amino acids. CDR3 DNA: TGTGCCAGCAGCTTGGCTCCACAGGGGGTGGGGTATGGCTACACCTTC. Its protein product is CASSLAPQGVGYGYTF.

The chain has TRBV28 and TRBJ1-1, with D uncertain. Looked up from germline, CDR1 is MDHEN and CDR2 is SYDVKM. V lost 1 base to trimming and J lost 4 bases, with 4 bases between them. This CDR3 spans 12 amino acids. The DNA of the CDR3 is TGTGCCAGCAGTTTATCTCTCACTGAAGCTTTCTTT. This codes for CASSLSLTEAFF.

The chain links TRBV23-1 to TRBJ2-1; the D gene is possibly TRBD2 (7 bases). TRBV23-1 carries the ORF label, with uncertain function. The CDR3 contains 13 residues. Trimming left V 8 bases short and J 6 bases short, with 14 bases between. CDR3 sequence: CASPRRGGNEQFF. The CDR3 DNA reads TGCGCCAGCCCCCGGAGGGGGGGCAATGAGCAGTTCTTC.

V usage is TRBV29-1 and J usage is TRBJ2-3; 8 bases match TRBD2. The V gene end was trimmed by 0 bases and the J gene end by 8 bases; junction bases not matched to a gene: 19. Germline values: CDR1 SQVTM, CDR2 ANQGSEA. CDR3 length: 18 residues. CDR3 sequence reads: CSVEDLMVSGSIWGTQYF. CDR3 DNA: TGCAGCGTTGAAGATTTAATGGTCAGCGGGAGTATTTGGGGTACGCAGTATTTT.

The rearrangement uses TRBV9 and TRBJ2-7, with D possibly matching TRBD2 (6 bases). Trimming removed 3 bases at V and 7 bases at J, with 14 bases between. From germline, CDR1 is SGDLS and CDR2 YYNGEE. CDR3 length: 13 residues. The CDR3 reads CASSETSVTEQYF. The CDR3, as DNA: TGTGCCAGCAGCGAGACTAGTGTCACTGAGCAGTACTTC.

The chain joins TRBV4-2 to TRBJ2-2, with 7 bases that match TRBD2. CDR3 size: 16 residues. Germline CDR1 reads LGHNA; CDR2 reads YNFKEQ. The J segment lost 6 bases and the V segment lost 4 bases, leaving 11 bases of the junction unmatched. The CDR3 here is CASSLAGGTGAGELFF. The CDR3 nucleotides read TGTGCCAGCAGCCTGGCCGGGGGGACGGGAGCCGGGGAGCTGTTTTTT.

The rearrangement links TRBV25-1 to TRBJ2-2, with D uncertain. Trimming took 4 bases from V and 3 from J, leaving 9 bases between them. CDR3 length: 14 amino acids. Germline V gene data show CDR1 as MGHDK and CDR2 as SYGVNS. CDR3 protein: CASSATTYTGELFF. The CDR3 DNA follows: TGTGCCAGCAGTGCCACTACTTACACCGGGGAGCTGTTTTTT.

The gene calls are TRBV2 and TRBJ2-5; weak D call: TRBD1 (6 bases). The J call is uncertain, as TRBJ2-7 better fits the DNA end. This CDR3 contains 14 residues. CDR1 and CDR2 from the germline V gene are SNHLY and FYNNEI. The chain's CDR3 is CASSRDTSSYEQYF. In nucleotides, the CDR3 is TGTGCCAGCAGCCGGGACACGAGCTCCTACGAGCAGTACTTC.

The chain couples TRBV7-3 to TRBJ2-2; TRBD1 matches 9 bases. J was trimmed by 0 bases and V by 5 bases; bases with no gene match: 10. The germline CDR1 and CDR2 sequences are SGHTA and FQGTGA. This CDR3 comprises 18 residues. CDR3 residues: CASSTTLQGAANTGELFF. The CDR3 DNA reads as TGTGCCAGCAGCACCACCTTACAGGGGGCAGCGAACACCGGGGAGCTGTTTTTT.